Below are 25 T cell receptor beta chains sequenced from a single sample in a study of response to subunit inactivated influenza vaccine. TCRdb reprocessed the RT-PCR reads with MiXCR, giving one entry per CDR3 protein. Found here are roughly 630,000 distinct CDR3 sequences, about 14% of them singletons; the top ten hold approximately 7.6%. Sequenced material: PBMCs from blood, taken 14 days before vaccination. These TCRs come from a man between 45 and 60 years old who received an inactivated influenza vaccine.

This clonotype was seen a handful of times. The chain recombines TRBV20-1 with TRBJ2-1, with D possibly being TRBD2 (7 bases). The germline V and J ends were trimmed by 3 bases and 5 bases, with 11 bases remaining between them. Per the germline V gene, CDR1 is DFQATT and CDR2 is SNEGSKA (reference sequence). This CDR3 is built from 13 residues. In nucleotides, the CDR3 is TGCAGTGCTAGTAGGGGGGGGAACAATGAGCAGTTCTTC. Amino acid sequence: CSASRGGNNEQFF.

In its sample, this clonotype was seen many times. The V call is TRBV2, the J call TRBJ2-6, with a weak D call TRBD1 (5 bases). Trimming removed 7 bases from V and 2 bases from J, with 12 bases in between. Germline CDR1 and CDR2: SNHLY and FYNNEI. This CDR3 is 15 amino acids long. The CDR3 DNA reads TGTGCCAGCACGGGTCCCAGGGCTGGGGCCAACGTCCTGACTTTC. Its translation is CASTGPRAGANVLTF.

Only a few counts were recorded for this clonotype. The J gene is TRBJ2-7, the V gene TRBV4-3; 10 bases fit TRBD1. CDR1 and CDR2 (germline): LGHNA, YSLEER. The CDR3 has 19 amino acids. The trim removed 4 bases at V and 3 bases at J, leaving 18 bases unmatched. CDR3 region: CASSPPQGTGEFPIYEQYF. The CDR3 region has the DNA TGCGCCAGCAGCCCCCCGCAAGGGACAGGGGAGTTCCCTATCTACGAGCAGTACTTC.

The chain uses TRBV5-8 and TRBJ2-4, with D tentatively TRBD2 (5 bases). The germline V gene encodes CDR1 SGHTS and CDR2 YDEGEE. V was cut by 0 bases and J by 3 bases, with 13 bases left in between. This CDR3 has 16 amino acids. DNA for the CDR3: TGTGCCAGCAGCTTGGGATTTTTCGGGGACAAAAACATTCAGTACTTC. It codes for CASSLGFFGDKNIQYF.

This clonotype was detected many times. The chain carries TRBV9 and TRBJ2-1; TRBD1 or TRBD2 may be the D gene (5 bases each). The CDR3 extends over 12 amino acids. CDR1 and CDR2 from the germline V gene are SGDLS and YYNGEE. Trimming took 5 bases from V and 7 from J, leaving 10 bases between them. DNA of the CDR3: TGTGCCAGCAGTGCCGAGGGGAATGAGCAGTTCTTC. Translating gives CASSAEGNEQFF.

The V call is TRBV20-1, the J call TRBJ2-7; 9 nucleotides match TRBD1. J was trimmed by 6 bases and V by 8 bases; bases with no gene match: 8. Germline loops: CDR1 DFQATT, CDR2 SNEGSKA (reference sequence). CDR3 length: 12 amino acids. The CDR3 reads CSPGQGRIEQYF. As DNA, the CDR3 is TGCAGTCCGGGACAGGGAAGGATCGAGCAGTACTTC.

This clonotype has only a few counts. V is TRBV15 and J is TRBJ1-1, with no clear D. The CDR3 sequence is 14 residues long. V was pared by 3 bases and J by 0 bases, with 8 bases between. Per germline, CDR1 LNHNV and CDR2 YYDKDF (reference sequence). The CDR3 region is CATSSDRLNTEAFF. CDR3 in DNA: TGTGCCACCAGCAGCGACCGTTTGAACACTGAAGCTTTCTTT.

This clonotype was counted at least ten times. This rearrangement joins TRBV5-1 to TRBJ2-5; D is uncertain. V was pared by 4 bases and J by 1 base, with 11 bases between. Germline assignment: CDR1 SGHRS and CDR2 YFSETQ. The CDR3 has 14 amino acids. The CDR3 region is CASSKGATQETQYF. The CDR3 DNA sequence: TGCGCCAGCAGCAAAGGAGCTACCCAAGAGACCCAGTACTTC.

This clonotype was seen a handful of times. The J gene is TRBJ2-5, the V gene TRBV7-9, with 9 bases aligning to TRBD1. After removal of 5 bases from V and 5 bases from J, the junction contained 6 bases not matched to a gene. The CDR3 length is 14 residues. Germline assignment: CDR1 SEHNR and CDR2 FQNEAQ (reference sequence). The DNA for the CDR3 is TGTGCCAGCAGCGATGACAGGGGGTTGGAGACCCAGTACTTC. Amino acids: CASSDDRGLETQYF. The variable domain in full, with the rest retrieved from reference TRBV7-9 and TRBJ2-5, is DTGVSQNPRHKITKRGQNVTFRCDPISEHNRLYWYRQTLGQGPEFLTYFQNEAQLEKSRLLSDRFSAERPKGSFSTLEIQRTEQGDSAMYLCASSDDRGLETQYFGPGTRLLVL.

This rearrangement joins TRBV2 to TRBJ1-5; the match to TRBD1 covers 10 bases. J lost 6 bases, V lost 6 bases, and 8 bases had no gene match. The CDR3 has 15 residues. Germline CDR1 is SNHLY and CDR2 is FYNNEI. CDR3 DNA sequence: TGTGCCAGCAGCTCCGGGACAGGGGTCAGTCAGCCCCAGCATTTT. It encodes CASSSGTGVSQPQHF. Full variable domain (missing parts from reference TRBV2 and TRBJ1-5): EPEVTQTPSHQVTQMGQEVILRCVPISNHLYFYWYRQILGQKVEFLVSFYNNEISEKSEIFDDQFSVERPDGSNFTLKIRSTKLEDSAMYFCASSSGTGVSQPQHFGDGTRLSIL.

This chain uses TRBV6-2 or TRBV6-3 with TRBJ2-1; the D is unclear. The CDR3 loop spans 17 amino acids. Trimming shortened V by 5 bases and J by 5 bases, and 22 bases separated the two germline ends. CDR1 MNHEY and CDR2 SVGEGT come from the germline V gene. CDR3 DNA: TGTGCCAGCAGTCGCAACCCTCGGCCTGTGCCAGACAATGAGCAGTTCTTC. Amino acid sequence: CASSRNPRPVPDNEQFF.

The chain links TRBV5-6 to TRBJ2-1; 13 nucleotides agree with TRBD2. CDR1 and CDR2 (germline): SGHDT, YYEEEE. This CDR3 comprises 16 residues. With V trimmed by 2 bases and J by 4 bases, 3 bases remained unmatched. Here the CDR3 reads CASSFRLAGGYNEQFF. The CDR3 DNA is TGTGCCAGCAGCTTCAGACTAGCGGGGGGTTACAATGAGCAGTTCTTC.

This clonotype was counted between two and nine times. V usage is TRBV3-1 and J usage is TRBJ2-5; D not resolved. Germline assignment: CDR1 LGHDT and CDR2 YNNKEL (reference sequence). V was shortened by 4 bases and J by 3 bases, with 12 bases between the two germline ends. There are 14 residues in the CDR3. The CDR3 region has the DNA TGTGCCAGCAGCCCCATGTGGAAAGAAGAGACCCAGTACTTC. It codes for CASSPMWKEETQYF.

The chain is built from TRBV28 and TRBJ1-3; D is unclear. The CDR3 contains 15 residues. Germline assignment: CDR1 MDHEN and CDR2 SYDVKM. Trimming took 5 bases from V and 2 from J, leaving 13 bases between them. This CDR3 is CASSGVRLPGNTIYF. The CDR3 bases are TGTGCCAGCAGTGGCGTAAGGCTACCTGGAAACACCATATATTTT.

This rearrangement joins TRBV4-1 to TRBJ2-7; a weak D match, TRBD1 (5 bases). V was trimmed by 2 bases and J by 3 bases, leaving 11 bases between them. The CDR3 runs to 14 residues. From germline, CDR1 is MGHRA and CDR2 YSYEKL. CDR3 in amino acids: CASSQLSRDYEQYF. DNA of the CDR3: TGCGCCAGCAGCCAATTATCCAGGGACTACGAGCAGTACTTC.

The sample holds many counts of this clonotype. The V call is TRBV9, the J call TRBJ2-5; 7 nucleotides agree with TRBD1. Germline V gene lookup returns CDR1 SGDLS and CDR2 YYNGEE. The CDR3 is 14 amino acids. J lost 4 bases, V lost 4 bases, and 7 bases had no gene match. The CDR3 DNA is TGTGCCAGCAGCCCCCGACAGGGTGTAGAGACCCAGTACTTC. Protein: CASSPRQGVETQYF.

The chain employs TRBV5-1 and TRBJ1-5; TRBD1 matches 8 bases. Germline CDR1 is SGHRS and CDR2 is YFSETQ. The J segment lost 7 bases and the V segment lost 0 bases, leaving 9 bases of the junction unmatched. The CDR3 has 16 amino acids. The CDR3 reads CASSLDHPQGEQPQHF. CDR3 in DNA: TGCGCCAGCAGCTTGGACCACCCACAGGGGGAGCAGCCCCAGCATTTT.

The rearrangement uses TRBV5-1 and TRBJ1-5; D is undetermined. Germline V gene data show CDR1 as SGHRS and CDR2 as YFSETQ. V lost 1 base, J lost 3 bases, and 11 bases lay in between. The length of the CDR3 is 15 residues. The CDR3 DNA is TGCGCCAGCAGCTTGCGGCCAGCAGACAATCAGCCCCAGCATTTT. Translated: CASSLRPADNQPQHF.

This clonotype occurred a few times. This chain uses TRBV7-2 with TRBJ2-1; D may be TRBD2 (7 bases). The CDR3 sequence is 16 residues long. Germline V lookup: CDR1 SGHTA, CDR2 FQGNSA. Trimming took 1 base from V and 4 from J, leaving 14 bases between them. CDR3 sequence: CASSLVTGGTYNEQFF. CDR3 bases: TGTGCCAGCAGCTTAGTGACCGGGGGGACATACAATGAGCAGTTCTTC.

This clonotype was counted only a few times. V and J are TRBV29-1 and TRBJ2-3; D may be TRBD2 (6 bases). Germline CDR1 and CDR2: SQVTM and ANQGSEA. The CDR3 contains 12 residues. Trimming left V 5 bases short and J 1 base short, with 7 bases between. CDR3 sequence: CSVRGGTDTQYF. The CDR3 DNA reads TGCAGCGTTCGCGGGGGCACAGATACGCAGTATTTT.

This clonotype was observed a handful of times. The chain joins TRBV6-2 or TRBV6-3 to TRBJ2-3, with D unresolved. Trimming pared 5 bases from V and 2 bases from J, leaving 11 bases between. Germline CDR1 is MNHEY and CDR2 is SVGEGT. The CDR3 has 14 residues. CDR3 region: CASSVSGDTDTQYF. As DNA, the CDR3 is TGTGCCAGCAGTGTCAGTGGGGACACAGATACGCAGTATTTT.

This chain connects TRBV6-5 to TRBJ1-1; D is unresolved. Trimming took 8 bases from V and 8 from J, leaving 15 bases between them. The CDR3 length is 12 residues. Germline CDR1 MNHEY, CDR2 SVGAGI. CDR3 residues: CASRRRSGEAFF. DNA for the CDR3: TGTGCCAGCCGTCGCCGGTCGGGCGAAGCTTTCTTT.

This clonotype has a handful of counts. The chain employs TRBV5-1 and TRBJ2-7; TRBD2 matches at 9 bases. The length of the CDR3 is 16 residues. The trim removed 0 bases at V and 6 bases at J, leaving 10 bases unmatched. Germline V gene data show CDR1 as SGHRS and CDR2 as YFSETQ. Here the CDR3 DNA reads TGCGCCAGCAGCTTGGACGCGAGACTAGCGGAGGGCGAGCAGTACTTC. Translated: CASSLDARLAEGEQYF. The full variable domain, its missing parts supplied by reference TRBV5-1 and TRBJ2-7, is KAGVTQTPRYLIKTRGQQVTLSCSPISGHRSVSWYQQTPGQGLQFLFEYFSETQRNKGNFPGRFSGRQFSNSRSEMNVSTLELGDSALYLCASSLDARLAEGEQYFGPGTRLTVT.

The chain is built from TRBV28 and TRBJ2-1; tentatively, D is TRBD1 or TRBD2 (6 bases each). The CDR3 runs 14 residues. V was pared by 1 base and J by 9 bases, with 13 bases between. Germline CDR1 is MDHEN and CDR2 is SYDVKM. CDR3 sequence (DNA): TGTGCCAGCAGTTTATATCTAGGGGGGACTGAGCAGTTCTTC. Residues: CASSLYLGGTEQFF.

The rearrangement joins TRBV5-1 to TRBJ2-2; D call uncertain. Trimming took off 5 bases at V and 1 base at J, with 9 bases between the two ends. Germline CDR1 is SGHRS and CDR2 is YFSETQ. This CDR3 is built from 14 residues. The CDR3 sequence is CASSTELNTGELFF. The CDR3 bases are TGCGCCAGCAGTACAGAGTTGAACACCGGGGAGCTGTTTTTT.